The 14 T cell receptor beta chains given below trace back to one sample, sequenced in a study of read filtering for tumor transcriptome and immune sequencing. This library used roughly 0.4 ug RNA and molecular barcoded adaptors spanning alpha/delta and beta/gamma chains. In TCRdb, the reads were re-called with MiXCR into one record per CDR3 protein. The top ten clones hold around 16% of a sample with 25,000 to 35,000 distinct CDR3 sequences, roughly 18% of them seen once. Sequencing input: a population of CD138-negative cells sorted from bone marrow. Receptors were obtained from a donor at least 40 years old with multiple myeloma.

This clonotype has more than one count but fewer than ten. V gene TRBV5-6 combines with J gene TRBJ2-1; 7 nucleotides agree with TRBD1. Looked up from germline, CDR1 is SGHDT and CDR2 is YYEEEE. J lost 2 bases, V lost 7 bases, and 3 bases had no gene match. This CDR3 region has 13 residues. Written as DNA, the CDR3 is TGTGCCAGCTGCCAGGGGGCCTACAATGAGCAGTTCTTC. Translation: CASCQGAYNEQFF.

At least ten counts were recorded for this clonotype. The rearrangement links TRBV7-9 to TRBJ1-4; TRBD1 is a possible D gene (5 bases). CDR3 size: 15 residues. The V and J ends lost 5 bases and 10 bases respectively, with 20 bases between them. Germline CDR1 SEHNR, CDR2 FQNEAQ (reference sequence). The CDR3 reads CASSTGRDPEAKLFF. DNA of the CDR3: TGTGCCAGCAGCACCGGCCGGGACCCCGAGGCAAAACTGTTTTTT.

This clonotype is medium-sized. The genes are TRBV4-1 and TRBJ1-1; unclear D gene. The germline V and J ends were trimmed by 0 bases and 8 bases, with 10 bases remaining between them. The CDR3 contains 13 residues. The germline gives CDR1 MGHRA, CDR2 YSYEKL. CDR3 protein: CASSQEAGREAFF. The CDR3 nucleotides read TGCGCCAGCAGCCAAGAGGCAGGAAGAGAAGCTTTCTTT.

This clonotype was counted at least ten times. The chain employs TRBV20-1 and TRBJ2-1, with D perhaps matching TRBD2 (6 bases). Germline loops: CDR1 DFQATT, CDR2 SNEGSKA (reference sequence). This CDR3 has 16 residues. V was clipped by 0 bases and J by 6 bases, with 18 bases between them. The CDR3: CSARDPTVNGGNEQFF. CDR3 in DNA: TGCAGTGCTAGAGACCCCACGGTAAACGGGGGCAATGAGCAGTTCTTC.

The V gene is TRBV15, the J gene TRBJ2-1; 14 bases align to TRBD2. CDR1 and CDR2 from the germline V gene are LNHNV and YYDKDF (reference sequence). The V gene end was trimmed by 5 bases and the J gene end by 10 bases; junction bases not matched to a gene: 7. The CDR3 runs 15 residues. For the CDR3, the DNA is TGTGCCACCAGCGGGGGACTAGCGGGAGCTGGGGAGCAGTTCTTC. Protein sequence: CATSGGLAGAGEQFF.

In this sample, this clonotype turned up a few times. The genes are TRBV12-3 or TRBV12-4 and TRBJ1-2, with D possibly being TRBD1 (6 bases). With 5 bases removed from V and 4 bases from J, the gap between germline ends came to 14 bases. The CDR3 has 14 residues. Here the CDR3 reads CASSRVGGAYGYTF. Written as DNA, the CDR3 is TGTGCCAGCAGTCGGGTAGGGGGGGCCTATGGCTACACCTTC.

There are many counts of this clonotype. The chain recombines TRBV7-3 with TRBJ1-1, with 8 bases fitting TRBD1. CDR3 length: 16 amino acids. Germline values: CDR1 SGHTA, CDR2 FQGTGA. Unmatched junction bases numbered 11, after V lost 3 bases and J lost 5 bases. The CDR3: CASSLEGAGGFTEAFF. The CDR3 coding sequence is TGTGCCAGCAGCTTGGAGGGGGCAGGGGGCTTTACTGAAGCTTTCTTT.

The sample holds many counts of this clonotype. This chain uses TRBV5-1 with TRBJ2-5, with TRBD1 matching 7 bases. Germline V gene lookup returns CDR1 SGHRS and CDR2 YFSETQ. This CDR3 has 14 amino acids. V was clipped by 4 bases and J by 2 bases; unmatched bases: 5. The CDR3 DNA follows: TGCGCCAGCAGCCCGACAGGGAGTCAAGAGACCCAGTACTTC. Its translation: CASSPTGSQETQYF.

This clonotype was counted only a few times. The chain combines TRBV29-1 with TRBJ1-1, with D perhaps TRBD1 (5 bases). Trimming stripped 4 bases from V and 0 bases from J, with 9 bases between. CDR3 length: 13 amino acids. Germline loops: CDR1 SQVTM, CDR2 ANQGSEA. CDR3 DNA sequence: TGCAGCGTTGCAGGACATATGAACACTGAAGCTTTCTTT. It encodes CSVAGHMNTEAFF.

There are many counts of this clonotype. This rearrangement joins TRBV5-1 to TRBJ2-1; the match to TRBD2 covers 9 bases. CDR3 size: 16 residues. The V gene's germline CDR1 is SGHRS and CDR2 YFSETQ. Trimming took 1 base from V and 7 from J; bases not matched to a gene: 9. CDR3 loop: CASSLSPAGGLNEQFF. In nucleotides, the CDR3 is TGCGCCAGCAGCTTGTCCCCAGCGGGGGGTTTGAATGAGCAGTTCTTC.

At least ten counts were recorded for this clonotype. The CDR3 DNA reads as TGTGCCGTGGAAGGGAACACCGGGGAGCTGTTTTTT. Its protein product is CAVEGNTGELFF. The rearrangement uses TRBV28 and TRBJ2-2, with D uncertain. Germline lookup yields CDR1 MDHEN and CDR2 SYDVKM. Trimming shortened V by 11 bases and J by 1 base, and 8 bases separated the two germline ends. The CDR3 is made up of 12 amino acids.

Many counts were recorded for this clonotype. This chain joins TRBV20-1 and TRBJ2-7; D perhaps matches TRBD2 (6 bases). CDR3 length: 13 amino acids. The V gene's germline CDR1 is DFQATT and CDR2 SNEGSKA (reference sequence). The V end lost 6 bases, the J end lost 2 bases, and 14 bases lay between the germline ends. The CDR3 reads CSAREAGTYEQYF. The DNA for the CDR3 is TGCAGTGCAAGGGAGGCGGGTACCTACGAGCAGTACTTC.

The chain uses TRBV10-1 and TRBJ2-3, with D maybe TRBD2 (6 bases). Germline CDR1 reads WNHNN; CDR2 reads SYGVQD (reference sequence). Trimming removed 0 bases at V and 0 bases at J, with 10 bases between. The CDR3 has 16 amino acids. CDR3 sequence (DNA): TGCGCCAGCAGTGAGTCGTTCGCGGGGAGCACAGATACGCAGTATTTT. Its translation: CASSESFAGSTDTQYF.

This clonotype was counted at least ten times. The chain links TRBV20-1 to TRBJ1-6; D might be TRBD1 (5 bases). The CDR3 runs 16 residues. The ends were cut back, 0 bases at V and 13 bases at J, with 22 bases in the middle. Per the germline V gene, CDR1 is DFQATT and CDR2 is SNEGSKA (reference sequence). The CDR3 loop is CSARDLGGVQGLPLHF. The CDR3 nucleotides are TGCAGTGCTAGAGATCTTGGGGGGGTCCAAGGGTTGCCCCTCCACTTT.